The T cell receptor beta chain under discussion was sequenced for a study of human T cells and chemical hapten exposure. Across the whole study: Across the whole study, which lasted about 23 weeks, patients were given diphenylcyclopropenone on the scalp once a week. General study points: Alopecia affecting every donor means their immune response may not match healthy people's.

V shed 11 bases, J shed 3 bases, and the junction held 7 bases outside the gene matches. The germline V gene has CDR1 SGHTA and CDR2 FQGNSA. The CDR3 runs to 14 residues. This sample's time point: patch test 1, 2 weeks after DPC sensitization. As to treatment: therapeutic diphenylcyclopropenone sensitization with weekly scalp DPC. Via MiXCR, TCRdb re-called the RACE reads, giving one row per CDR3 protein. The data show around 380,000 distinct CDR3 sequences, approximately 5% seen once. Note on this clonotype: Its antigen is not known.

This receptor was taken from a woman between 45 and 65 years old with alopecia areata. Some clones in this sample may be carry-over from other donors' samples. Material: whole blood, obtained in connection with sensitization to the hapten diphenylcyclopropenone (DPC). This chain uses TRBV7-2 with TRBJ2-3; 11 nucleotides align to TRBD2. CDR3 region: CACKVAGGTDTQYF. CDR3 bases: TGTGCCTGTAAGGTAGCGGGAGGGACAGATACGCAGTATTTT.